This record looks at one T cell receptor beta chain sequence and its context. CDR3 length: 16 residues. Unmatched junction bases numbered 12, after V lost 5 bases and J lost 7 bases. The V gene's germline CDR1 is MDHEN and CDR2 SYDVKM. These data belong to a study of PD-L1 blockade in urothelial cancer. The overall study: Beginning in about 2014, patients received atezolizumab, given as 1,200 mg intravenously every 3 weeks. Typically, measured as a median, blood samples had approximately 130,000 T cells.

The authors spiked synthetic TCR analog templates into each PCR. Produced via immunoSEQ multiplex PCR; TCRdb's table is partial and in-frame only. The sample includes 80,000 to 130,000 clones, 90% to 95% seen only once; the top ten take about 0.92%. This receptor was identified in a woman older than 75 with urothelial cancer. The gene calls are TRBV28 and TRBJ2-1; TRBD2 matches 9 bases. Sequencing used PBMCs, obtained around atezolizumab (anti-PD-L1) treatment. This CDR3 is CASSPIAGAPRNEQFF. The CDR3 DNA reads TGTGCCAGCAGTCCGATAGCGGGAGCCCCGAGGAATGAGCAGTTCTTC.